The 22 T cell receptor beta chains listed next were all sequenced from one sample in a study of memory CD4+ T cells and cytomegalovirus serostatus. Libraries were prepared by immunoSEQ multiplex PCR; TCRdb keeps only in-frame clonotypes and omits some of them. The sample has 54,000 or so clones; roughly 81% are singletons. Single viable CD3+CD4+CD8-CD45RO+ cells were sorted as the memory CD4+ T cells. Material: memory CD4+ T cells from blood. All receptors come from an adult in good health and CMV-seronegative.

The CDR3 sequence is CASSSLERENTGELFF. The DNA for the CDR3 is TGTGCCAGCAGCTCTTTGGAGCGGGAGAACACCGGGGAGCTGTTTTTT. The J gene is TRBJ2-2, the V gene TRBV11-3; 7 bases align to TRBD2. The CDR3 consists of 16 residues. Trimming at V came to 4 bases and at J to 1 base, leaving 6 bases not matched to a gene. Germline values: CDR1 SGHNT, CDR2 YENEEA.

CDR3 amino acids: CAWSVRGGETQYF. In DNA, the CDR3 is TGTGCCTGGAGTGTAAGGGGTGGTGAGACCCAGTACTTC. The rearrangement joins TRBV30 to TRBJ2-5; TRBD1 might be the D (5 bases). The germline V gene has CDR1 GTSNPN and CDR2 SVGIG (reference sequence). V was pared by 0 bases and J by 5 bases, with 10 bases between. The CDR3 has 13 residues.

J is TRBJ2-1 and V is TRBV28, with 7 positions matching TRBD2. Losses at the gene ends were 2 bases for V and 4 bases for J; bases not matched to a gene: 14. Germline V gives CDR1 MDHEN, CDR2 SYDVKM. The CDR3 length is 18 residues. The chain's CDR3 is CASSLPIESGLRYNEQFF. The CDR3, as DNA: TGTGCCAGCAGTTTACCTATAGAGTCGGGACTACGTTACAATGAGCAGTTCTTC.

CDR3: CASSLAEETQYF. The DNA for the CDR3 is TGTGCCAGCAGCTTAGCAGAAGAGACCCAGTACTTC. The genes are TRBV7-2 and TRBJ2-5, with D uncertain. Germline assignment: CDR1 SGHTA and CDR2 FQGNSA. The V end lost 0 bases, the J end lost 3 bases, and 2 bases lay between the germline ends. The CDR3 spans 12 residues.

The chain uses TRBV19 and TRBJ2-1; 7 bases align to TRBD2. The CDR3 length is 14 residues. V lost 8 bases, J lost 6 bases, and 10 bases stayed unmatched. Looked up from germline, CDR1 is LNHDA and CDR2 is SQIVND (reference sequence). CDR3 protein: CASLRDYGGNEQFF. The DNA for the CDR3 is TGTGCCAGTCTGAGGGACTACGGGGGCAATGAGCAGTTCTTC.

On this clone: The identical CDR3 is also encoded by other nucleotide sequences in the sample. The chain links TRBV7-2 to TRBJ2-7, with 7 bases that match TRBD1. The CDR3 has 15 amino acids. Germline V gene data show CDR1 as SGHTA and CDR2 as FQGNSA. V was pared by 5 bases and J by 2 bases, with 9 bases of the junction left unmatched. For the CDR3, the DNA is TGTGCCAGCAGCAGGTCGTCCGGGACAGCCTACGAGCAGTACTTC. It yields the protein CASSRSSGTAYEQYF.

The V call is TRBV11-3, the J call TRBJ2-1; D may correspond to TRBD1 or TRBD2 (5 bases each). V dropped 3 bases and J dropped 0 bases, with 9 bases sitting between them. The CDR3 sequence is 15 residues long. CDR1 and CDR2 from the germline V gene are SGHNT and YENEEA. CDR3 nucleotide sequence: TGTGCCAGCAGCTTCTCGGGGACCTCCTACAATGAGCAGTTCTTC. This gives the protein CASSFSGTSYNEQFF. Full variable domain (outside the CDR3, taken from reference TRBV11-3 and TRBJ2-1): EAGVVQSPRYKIIEKKQPVAFWCNPISGHNTLYWYLQNLGQGPELLIRYENEEAVDDSQLPKDRFSAERLKGVDSTLKIQPAELGDSAVYLCASSFSGTSYNEQFFGPGTRLTVL.

The chain joins TRBV5-4 to TRBJ1-2; 8 bases line up with TRBD1. J lost 2 bases, V lost 2 bases, and 2 bases had no gene match. The CDR3 spans 14 residues. Per germline, CDR1 SGHNT and CDR2 YYREEE (reference sequence). The CDR3 DNA reads TGTGCCAGCAGCTTATGGACAGGGAACTATGGCTACACCTTC. Translated: CASSLWTGNYGYTF.

This chain links TRBV7-2 with TRBJ1-5, with D hard to call. The germline V and J ends were trimmed by 4 bases and 3 bases, with 7 bases remaining between them. CDR1 and CDR2 from the germline V gene are SGHTA and FQGNSA. The CDR3 contains 13 residues. The CDR3 DNA reads TGTGCCAGCAGCTCACGTTACAATCAGCCCCAGCATTTT. It yields the protein CASSSRYNQPQHF.

The V and J genes are TRBV6-5 and TRBJ2-7; D not resolved. Germline CDR1 MNHEY, CDR2 SVGAGI. Between the trimmed V and J ends, which lost 6 bases and 3 bases, there was a span of 15 bases. The CDR3 runs 14 residues. The CDR3: CASSLGDRRYEQYF. The CDR3 DNA follows: TGTGCCAGCAGCCTAGGAGACCGCCGCTACGAGCAGTACTTC.

The rearrangement joins TRBV5-8 to TRBJ2-5; TRBD2 agrees at 8 bases. The CDR3 totals 16 residues. CDR1 SGHTS and CDR2 YDEGEE come from the germline V gene. With V trimmed by 1 base and J by 5 bases, 10 bases remained unmatched. CDR3 residues: CASSLKTGGPGETQYF. The DNA for the CDR3 is TGTGCCAGCAGCTTGAAAACGGGAGGGCCAGGGGAGACCCAGTACTTC.

This chain connects TRBV5-1 to TRBJ2-5, with 7 positions matching TRBD1. CDR3 length: 13 amino acids. The V and J ends lost 2 bases and 4 bases, in that order; junction bases with no gene match: 2. The V gene's germline CDR1 is SGHRS and CDR2 YFSETQ. Written as DNA, the CDR3 is TGCGCCAGCAGCTTCTACAGGGGAGAGACCCAGTACTTC. This encodes CASSFYRGETQYF.

The chain combines TRBV7-7 with TRBJ2-2, with D possibly matching TRBD2 (7 bases). CDR3 length: 15 amino acids. V lost 5 bases to trimming and J lost 7 bases, with 17 bases between them. From germline, CDR1 is SSHAT and CDR2 FNYEAQ (reference sequence). The CDR3 reads CASSAGRGHGGELFF. Here the CDR3 DNA reads TGTGCCAGCAGCGCGGGGCGGGGGCATGGCGGGGAGCTGTTTTTT.

This chain connects TRBV13 to TRBJ2-5; TRBD2 matches 9 bases. Germline CDR1 is PRHDT and CDR2 is FYEKMQ (reference sequence). V was pared by 5 bases and J by 5 bases, with 9 bases of the junction left unmatched. CDR3 size: 15 residues. The CDR3 bases are TGTGCCAGCAGCATACCGGGACTAGCAGGGGAGACCCAGTACTTC. The encoded protein is CASSIPGLAGETQYF.

A remark on this clone: Germline and junction disagree at one end, which may indicate a read error. Other DNA sequences within the sample encode an identical CDR3. The V call is TRBV4-2, the J call TRBJ2-2; possibly TRBD2 for D (5 bases). This CDR3 has 13 residues. Germline V gives CDR1 LGHNA, CDR2 YNFKEQ. The DNA for the CDR3 is TGTGCCAGCAGCCATCCCAACACCGGGGAGCTGTTCTTT. Its translation is CASSHPNTGELFF.

The chain is built from TRBV7-2 and TRBJ1-5; tentatively, D is TRBD1 (6 bases). The V end lost 7 bases, the J end lost 3 bases, and 10 bases lay between the germline ends. CDR1 is SGHTA and CDR2 is FQGNSA in the germline V gene. CDR3 size: 13 residues. CDR3 in DNA: TGTGCCAGCATCCAGGGGAACAATCAGCCCCAGCATTTT. Residues: CASIQGNNQPQHF.

This chain uses TRBV19 with TRBJ2-5; D is uncertain. The CDR3 has 13 residues. From germline, CDR1 is LNHDA and CDR2 SQIVND (reference sequence). V dropped 5 bases and J dropped 2 bases, with 9 bases sitting between them. The CDR3 bases are TGTGCCAGTAGTCGGCGCGAACAAGAGACCCAGTACTTC. Its translation is CASSRREQETQYF.

J is TRBJ1-5 and V is TRBV9; TRBD1 might be the D (5 bases). Trimming stripped 4 bases from V and 8 bases from J, with 16 bases between. The germline gives CDR1 SGDLS, CDR2 YYNGEE. This CDR3 contains 14 residues. This chain's CDR3 is CASSPGRGAEPQHF. The CDR3 DNA reads TGTGCCAGCAGCCCGGGGCGGGGCGCTGAGCCCCAGCATTTT.

This chain links TRBV7-3 with TRBJ2-5, with 8 bases aligning to TRBD2. This CDR3 has 15 amino acids. Germline V gives CDR1 SGHTA, CDR2 FQGTGA. J was trimmed by 1 base and V by 6 bases; bases with no gene match: 7. The CDR3 DNA follows: TGTGCCAGCAGTTGGAGCGGGAGCTTCCAAGAGACCCAGTACTTC. Translation: CASSWSGSFQETQYF.

The chain uses TRBV5-1 and TRBJ2-1; 11 nucleotides line up with TRBD2. V lost 4 bases and J lost 1; bases outside the gene matches: 4. Germline assignment: CDR1 SGHRS and CDR2 YFSETQ. This CDR3 comprises 16 residues. Here the CDR3 reads CASSMASGRSYNEQFF. The CDR3 DNA follows: TGCGCCAGCAGCATGGCTAGCGGGAGGTCCTACAATGAGCAGTTCTTC.

The V gene is TRBV5-1, the J gene TRBJ1-1, with D unresolved. The germline gives CDR1 SGHRS, CDR2 YFSETQ. V lost 4 bases to trimming and J lost 0 bases, with 16 bases between them. The CDR3 length is 16 residues. The CDR3 loop is CASSLTPKAMNTEAFF. CDR3 coding DNA: TGCGCCAGCAGCCTTACTCCGAAGGCTATGAACACTGAAGCTTTCTTT.

The J gene is TRBJ1-1, the V gene TRBV11-2; TRBD1 might be the D (5 bases). Looked up from germline, CDR1 is SGHAT and CDR2 is FQNNGV. V was shortened by 2 bases and J by 4 bases, with 17 bases between the two germline ends. This CDR3 has 16 amino acids. The DNA for the CDR3 is TGTGCCAGCAGCTTACCCCCTGGGGGGGGAGGCACTGAAGCTTTCTTT. Protein: CASSLPPGGGGTEAFF. The variable domain in full, with the rest retrieved from reference TRBV11-2 and TRBJ1-1, is EAGVAQSPRYKIIEKRQSVAFWCNPISGHATLYWYQQILGQGPKLLIQFQNNGVVDDSQLPKDRFSAERLKGVDSTLKIQPAKLEDSAVYLCASSLPPGGGGTEAFFGQGTRLTVV.